There are many counts of the clone carrying this T cell receptor (beta chain). Researchers prepared the TCRbeta library using unique molecular identifiers, the study reports. TCRdb processed the PCR reads anew with MiXCR; each CDR3 protein has one entry. The repertoire holds almost 500,000 distinct CDR3 sequences, with around 12% as singletons. This sample was included in a study of T-cell reconstitution after alpha-beta-depleted transplantation in children. Trimming stripped 8 bases from V and 0 bases from J, with 13 bases between. Germline V gene data show CDR1 as ENHRY and CDR2 as SYGVKD. CDR3 size: 14 residues.

The sequence was obtained from a human donor who donated a stem cell graft to a child with combined immunodeficiency. The chain uses TRBV10-3 and TRBJ2-5; D perhaps matches TRBD2 (6 bases). The input for sequencing was PBMCs from the stem cell graft donor, taken from the stem cell graft. The CDR3 reads CAIAERANQETQYF. CDR3 sequence (DNA): TGTGCCATCGCCGAGCGGGCTAACCAAGAGACCCAGTACTTC.